The entry below gives a single TCR beta chain sequence along with its context. What it binds is unknown. TCRdb reprocessed the 5' RACE reads via MiXCR and lists one record per CDR3 protein. The data contain 450,000 to 550,000 distinct CDR3 sequences, around a fifth of them singletons. The record originates from a study of T cells after yellow fever vaccination. In the study overall: Low-cell-number fractions underwent preparation using SMART-Seq v4 Ultra Low Input. Overall study results and limits: Weaker, the secondary response had a peak occurring faster, on day 5 versus 15. Most primary-vaccination clones reappeared after the booster (about 97% CD4, roughly 90% CD8).

The CDR3 is made up of 18 amino acids. V lost 2 bases to trimming and J lost 2 bases; unmatched junction nucleotides: 4. Germline CDR1 and CDR2: SGHAT and FQNNGV. This TCR came from a man younger than 35 who received the YFV17D yellow fever vaccine. The sequenced sample was PBMCs, obtained approximately 22 days after the first yellow fever vaccination. V is TRBV11-2 and J is TRBJ2-6; 12 nucleotides agree with TRBD2. The CDR3 DNA follows: TGTGCCAGCAGCTTATTACTAGCGGGGGGCACTGGGGCCAACGTCCTGACTTTC. It yields the protein CASSLLLAGGTGANVLTF.